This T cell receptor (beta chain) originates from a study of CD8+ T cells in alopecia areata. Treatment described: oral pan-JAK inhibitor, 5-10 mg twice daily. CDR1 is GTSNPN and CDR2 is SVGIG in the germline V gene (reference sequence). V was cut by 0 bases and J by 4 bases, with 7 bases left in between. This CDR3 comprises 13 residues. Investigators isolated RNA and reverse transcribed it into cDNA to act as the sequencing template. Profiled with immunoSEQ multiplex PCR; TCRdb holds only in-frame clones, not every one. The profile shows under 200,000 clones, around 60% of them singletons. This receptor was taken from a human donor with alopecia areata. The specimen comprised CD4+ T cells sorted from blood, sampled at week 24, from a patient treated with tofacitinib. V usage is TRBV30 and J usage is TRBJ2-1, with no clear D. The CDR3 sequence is CAWSVILYNEQFF. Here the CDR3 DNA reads TGTGCCTGGAGTGTAATACTTTACAATGAGCAGTTCTTC.